The 14 T cell receptor beta chains listed next were all sequenced from one sample in a study of blood T cells in healthy people across ages (dated by TCRdb to between 2015 and 2016). Library prep was done by 5' RACE. Sequencing relied on an Illumina HiSeq 2500. A second roughly 6 to 12 cycle PCR used a sample-barcoded 5' primer and a J-beta primer mix. TCRdb trimmed public reads at Q25 via fastp, called clones via MiXCR and kept in-frame beta chains. Here each entry gathers all rows of one CDR3 protein and keeps the most common genes and DNA. The sample table shows hundreds of thousands of distinct CDR3 sequences, and roughly 50% are seen once. Of the sample, 25% to 35% falls within the top ten clones. The sequenced sample consisted of blood. The receptors stem from an older woman in good health.

This clonotype occurred a few times. The gene calls are TRBV29-1 and TRBJ1-2; D gene ambiguous. V shed 3 bases and J shed 9 bases, with 11 bases lying between them. Germline values: CDR1 SQVTM, CDR2 ANQGSEA. This CDR3 has 11 amino acids. The CDR3 sequence: CSVDLGQSYTF. For the CDR3, the DNA is TGCAGCGTTGATCTCGGGCAAAGCTACACCTTC.

The chain employs TRBV20-1 and TRBJ2-7, with D possibly being TRBD2 (5 bases). Trimming took 0 bases from V and 3 from J, leaving 15 bases between them. This CDR3 region has 15 residues. Per the germline V gene, CDR1 is DFQATT and CDR2 is SNEGSKA (reference sequence). The CDR3 DNA reads TGCAGTGCTAGAGATCCCCAGCGGATGTACTACGAGCAGTACTTC. Its translation: CSARDPQRMYYEQYF.

In the case of this clonotype: A much larger clone is a single base away; this may be a read error. The chain joins TRBV6-6 to TRBJ2-3, with a tentative D call TRBD2 (6 bases). CDR1 is MNHNY and CDR2 is SVGAGI in the germline V gene (reference sequence). CDR3 length equals 17 residues. The CDR3 DNA reads as TGTGCCAGCAGTTACTCTTTAGCGGCCCCAGGCACAGATACGCTGTATTTT. As protein: CASSYSLAAPGTDTLYF.

CDR3 sequence: CASSVEGNNEKLFF. CDR3 DNA sequence: TGTGCCAGCAGCGTAGAAGGCAATAATGAAAAACTGTTTTTT. J is TRBJ1-4 and V is TRBV9; D gene ambiguous. The V end was cut by 0 bases, the J end by 4 bases, with 7 bases between. Germline V lookup: CDR1 SGDLS, CDR2 YYNGEE. This CDR3 region has 14 residues.

The chain employs TRBV14 and TRBJ2-7, with 7 bases fitting TRBD1. V lost 1 base and J lost 7; bases outside the gene matches: 19. CDR3 length: 18 residues. Looked up from germline, CDR1 is SGHDN and CDR2 is FVKESK. This CDR3 is CASSQGGFPGQRLGEQYF. DNA of the CDR3: TGTGCCAGCAGCCAAGGCGGGTTTCCGGGACAGCGCCTGGGAGAGCAGTACTTC.

Points on this clonotype: A junction boundary mismatches the germline segment, possibly from a read error. This chain connects TRBV5-1 to TRBJ2-6, with a weak D call TRBD1 (5 bases). CDR1 is SGHRS and CDR2 is YFSETQ in the germline V gene. CDR3 length: 15 amino acids. The CDR3 sequence: CASSLGSSGADVLTF. CDR3 coding DNA: TGCGCCAGCAGCTTGGGATCCTCTGGGGCCGACGTCCTGACTTTC.

The CDR3, as DNA: TGCAGCGTGGGGACTAGCGCCATCTCTGGGGCCAACGTCCTGACTTTC. This translates into CSVGTSAISGANVLTF. The chain combines TRBV29-1 with TRBJ2-6; 10 bases match TRBD2. CDR1 and CDR2 from the germline V gene are SQVTM and ANQGSEA. V shed 6 bases and J 0 bases; nucleotides not matched to a gene: 5. There are 16 residues in the CDR3. The full variable domain, in which reference TRBV29-1 and TRBJ2-6 provide the parts outside the CDR3, is SAVISQKPSRDICQRGTSLTIQCQVDSQVTMMFWYRQQPGQSLTLIATANQGSEATYESGFVIDKFPISRPNLTFSTLTVSNMSPEDSSIYLCSVGTSAISGANVLTFGAGSRLTVL.

This clonotype showed up just a few times. The chain joins TRBV15 to TRBJ2-3, with D tentatively TRBD1 or TRBD2 (5 bases each). The CDR3 has 18 residues. The ends were cut back, 1 base at V and 4 bases at J, with 21 bases in the middle. Germline CDR1 LNHNV, CDR2 YYDKDF (reference sequence). CDR3 nucleotide sequence: TGTGCCACCAGCAGAGGAGACGGACCCGGGACGTTGGCAGATACGCAGTATTTT. Its protein product is CATSRGDGPGTLADTQYF.

The V gene is TRBV6-4, the J gene TRBJ2-1, with no clear D. Germline CDR1 reads MRHNA; CDR2 reads SNTAGT. V shed 0 bases and J shed 8 bases, with 11 bases lying between them. The CDR3 covers 14 residues. CDR3 sequence: CASSDSTHSHEQFF. The CDR3 DNA follows: TGTGCCAGCAGTGACTCGACCCACTCCCATGAGCAGTTCTTC.

DNA of the CDR3: TGTGCCAGCAGCAAACAGGGGGCCCACACCGGGGAGCTGTTTTTT. As protein: CASSKQGAHTGELFF. The chain links TRBV7-2 to TRBJ2-2, with TRBD1 matching over 9 bases. J gave up 3 bases and V 5 bases, and 4 bases lay outside the gene matches. Looked up from germline, CDR1 is SGHTA and CDR2 is FQGNSA. CDR3 length equals 15 residues.

The chain uses TRBV11-2 and TRBJ1-2; tentative D call: TRBD1 (5 bases). The CDR3 contains 14 residues. Trimming pared 4 bases from V and 8 bases from J, leaving 17 bases between. Germline V lookup: CDR1 SGHAT, CDR2 FQNNGV. The chain's CDR3 is CASSSAGTRIGYTF. The CDR3 DNA follows: TGTGCCAGCAGCTCCGCCGGGACGCGAATCGGCTACACCTTC.

J is TRBJ2-5 and V is TRBV24-1, with D maybe TRBD1 (5 bases). The closer fit of TRBJ2-7 to the DNA end suggests the J call may be wrong. The germline gives CDR1 KGHDR, CDR2 SFDVKD. This CDR3 is 14 amino acids long. The CDR3: CATQGAEGPYEQYF. CDR3 sequence (DNA): TGTGCCACCCAAGGGGCGGAAGGCCCCTACGAGCAGTACTTC.

This chain joins TRBV28 and TRBJ2-5; the match to TRBD2 covers 8 bases. V lost 4 bases, J lost 11 bases, and 15 bases stayed unmatched. The CDR3 contains 15 residues. From germline, CDR1 is MDHEN and CDR2 SYDVKM. CDR3 protein: CASSSPGTRGNEQYF. The CDR3 nucleotides are TGTGCCAGCAGTTCGCCCGGGACTAGGGGTAATGAGCAGTACTTC.

The V gene is TRBV7-2, the J gene TRBJ2-7; 11 bases align to TRBD2. Looked up from germline, CDR1 is SGHTA and CDR2 is FQGNSA. This CDR3 spans 15 amino acids. Trimming at V came to 2 bases and at J to 7 bases, leaving 7 bases not matched to a gene. This CDR3 reads CASSLYSGGANEQYF. The CDR3 nucleotides read TGTGCCAGCAGCTTATATAGCGGGGGGGCGAATGAGCAGTACTTC.